This T cell receptor beta chain was profiled in a study of shared clonotypes between healthy human individuals. The CDR3 length is 16 residues. Germline loops: CDR1 SGHVS, CDR2 FQNEAQ. V trimming: 6 bases; J trimming: 4 bases; junction bases outside the gene matches: 8. The naive CD8 fraction comprised CD45RO-negative cells positively selected for CCR7 and excluded terminally differentiated effector memory CD45RA+ cells. Clones were read by immunoSEQ multiplex PCR, and TCRdb kept only the in-frame ones, dropping some. The table has just over 2,000,000 clones, approximately 94% seen once. A remark on this clone: Additional DNA sequences in this sample encode the identical CDR3.

The sequencing input was naive CD8+ T cells sorted from blood. The J gene is TRBJ2-3, the V gene TRBV7-8, with 12 positions matching TRBD2. This sequence was found in a man aged 18 to 35 in good health. The CDR3 nucleotides are TGTGCCAGCAGTCCGAGACTAGCGGGAGTAGCAGATACGCAGTATTTT. This encodes CASSPRLAGVADTQYF.